The T cell receptor (beta chain) under discussion was sequenced for a study of T cell responses to AZD1222 COVID-19 vaccine. Germline values: CDR1 SGHNT, CDR2 YYREEE (reference sequence). CDR3 length: 14 residues. After removal of 9 bases from V and 4 bases from J, the junction contained 12 bases not matched to a gene. With regard to this clone: Antigen: not known.

Findings of the study overall: Clonal diversity may have been underestimated in mostly white British donors.

Clones were read by immunoSEQ multiplex PCR, and TCRdb kept only the in-frame ones, dropping some. The data hold roughly 120,000 clones, with roughly 90% observed a single time. Sequenced here: peripheral blood, sampled on day 0 of AZD1222 vaccination. The chain joins TRBV5-4 to TRBJ1-1, with 7 positions matching TRBD1. This receptor was obtained from an adult in good health. The CDR3: CAILRDRQGTEAFF. The CDR3 DNA reads TGTGCCATCCTTAGAGATCGACAGGGCACTGAAGCTTTCTTT.